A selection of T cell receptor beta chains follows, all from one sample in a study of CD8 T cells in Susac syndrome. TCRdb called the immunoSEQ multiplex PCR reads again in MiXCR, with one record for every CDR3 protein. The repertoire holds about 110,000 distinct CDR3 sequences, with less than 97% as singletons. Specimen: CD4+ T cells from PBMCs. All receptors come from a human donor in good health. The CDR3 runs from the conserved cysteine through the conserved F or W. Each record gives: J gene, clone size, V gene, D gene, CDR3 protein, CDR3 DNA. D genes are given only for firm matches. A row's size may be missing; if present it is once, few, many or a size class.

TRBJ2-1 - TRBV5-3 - CARSLSGAVNSYNEQFF TGTGCCAGAAGCTTGTCCGGGGCTGTAAACTCCTACAATGAGCAGTTCTTC
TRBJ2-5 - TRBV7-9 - CASSLLGGSVLETQYF TGTGCCAGCAGCTTACTTGGGGGATCAGTTTTGGAGACCCAGTACTTC
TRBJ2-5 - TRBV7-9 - CASSLVVRGETQYF TGTGCCAGCAGCTTAGTCGTCAGGGGAGAGACCCAGTACTTC
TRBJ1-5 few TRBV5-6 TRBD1 CASSLGQGTNQPQHF TGTGCCAGCAGCTTGGGACAGGGAACTAATCAGCCCCAGCATTTT
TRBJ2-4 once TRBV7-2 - CASSLEGAKNIQYF TGTGCCAGCAGCTTAGAAGGGGCCAAAAACATTCAGTACTTC
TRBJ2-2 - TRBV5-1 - CASSLSVTGELFF TGCGCCAGCAGCTTGTCGGTGACCGGGGAGCTGTTTTTT
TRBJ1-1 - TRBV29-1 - CSVKGRQMNTEAFF TGCAGCGTTAAGGGCAGACAAATGAACACTGAAGCTTTCTTT
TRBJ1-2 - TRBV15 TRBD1 CATSMFGQAGGNGYTF TGTGCCACCAGCATGTTCGGACAGGCAGGGGGGAATGGCTACACCTTC
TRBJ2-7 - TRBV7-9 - CASSEGYEQYF TGTGCCAGCAGCGAAGGATATGAGCAGTACTTC
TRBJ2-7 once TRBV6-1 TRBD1 CASSEGGTGNLEQYF TGTGCCAGCAGTGAGGGGGGGACAGGGAATTTGGAGCAGTACTTC
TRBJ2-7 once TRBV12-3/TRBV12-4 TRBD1 CASSRDSYYEQYF TGTGCCAGCAGCCGGGACAGTTACTACGAGCAGTACTTC
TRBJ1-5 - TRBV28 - CASSSPVDQPQHF TGTGCCAGCAGTTCCCCTGTGGATCAGCCCCAGCATTTT
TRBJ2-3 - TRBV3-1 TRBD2 CASSQRTSGISDTQYF TGTGCCAGCAGCCAGCGGACTAGCGGGATCTCGGATACGCAGTATTTT
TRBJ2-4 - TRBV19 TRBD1 CASSTDPGQGKNIQYF TGTGCCAGTAGTACCGATCCGGGACAGGGAAAAAACATTCAGTACTTC
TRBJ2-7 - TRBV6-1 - CASRPGFLMENYEQYF TGTGCCAGCAGACCCGGTTTTTTAATGGAGAACTACGAGCAGTACTTC
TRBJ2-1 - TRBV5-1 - CASSLDGLLNGQFF TGCGCCAGCAGCTTGGATGGACTCCTGAATGGGCAGTTCTTC
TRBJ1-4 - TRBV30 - CAWGPGSPGEKLFF TGTGCCTGGGGACCGGGGTCACCTGGGGAAAAACTGTTTTTT
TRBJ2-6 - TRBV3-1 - CASSQDGSGANVLTF TGTGCCAGCAGCCAAGATGGTTCTGGGGCCAACGTCCTGACTTTC
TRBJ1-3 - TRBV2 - CASRQDSGNTIYF TGTGCCAGCAGGCAGGACTCTGGAAACACCATATATTTT
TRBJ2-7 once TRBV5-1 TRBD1 CASSSSPTGGGRSSYEQYF TGCGCCAGCAGCTCCAGTCCGACAGGGGGCGGAAGGAGCTCCTACGAGCAGTACTTC
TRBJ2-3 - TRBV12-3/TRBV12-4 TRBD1 CASSHLTGSRTDTQYF TGTGCCAGCAGTCACCTGACAGGGTCAAGGACAGATACGCAGTATTTT
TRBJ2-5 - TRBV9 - CASSVGVGPQETQYF TGTGCCAGCAGCGTAGGTGTGGGACCCCAAGAGACCCAGTACTTC
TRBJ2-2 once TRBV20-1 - CSAAPFTSSGELFF TGCAGTGCCGCACCCTTTACTAGTTCCGGGGAGCTGTTTTTT
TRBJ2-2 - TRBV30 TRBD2 CAWRLAGGSTGELFF TGTGCCTGGAGACTAGCGGGGGGAAGCACCGGGGAGCTGTTTTTT
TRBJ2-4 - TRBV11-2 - CASSLFGDIQYF TGTGCCAGCAGCTTGTTCGGGGACATTCAGTACTTC
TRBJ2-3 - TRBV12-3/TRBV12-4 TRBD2 CASSVRLAGASDTQYF TGTGCCAGCAGCGTACGACTAGCGGGAGCATCAGATACGCAGTATTTT
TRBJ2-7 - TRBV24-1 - CATSDPQVSAYEQYF TGTGCCACCAGTGATCCTCAGGTTTCAGCCTACGAGCAGTACTTC
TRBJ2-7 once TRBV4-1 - CASSQDRTLQYF TGCGCCAGCAGCCAAGATCGGACCCTGCAGTACTTC
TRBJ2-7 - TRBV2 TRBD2 CASRGDSYEQYF TGTGCCAGCCGGGGGGACTCCTACGAGCAGTACTTC
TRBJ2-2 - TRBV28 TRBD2 CASRISGRGAGELFF TGTGCCAGCAGGATAAGCGGGAGAGGTGCCGGGGAGCTGTTTTTT
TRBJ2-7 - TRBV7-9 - CASSLTIQVHEQYF TGTGCCAGCAGCCTGACAATACAGGTCCACGAGCAGTACTTC
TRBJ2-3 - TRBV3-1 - CASSRGNTDTQYF TGTGCCAGCAGCCGAGGAAACACAGATACGCAGTATTTT
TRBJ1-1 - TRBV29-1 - CSSEAWNTEAFF TGCAGCTCCGAAGCCTGGAACACTGAAGCTTTCTTT
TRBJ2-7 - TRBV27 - CASSSWGRRYEQYF TGTGCCAGCAGTTCCTGGGGACGTCGGTACGAGCAGTACTTC
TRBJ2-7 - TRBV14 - CASSQDANREQYF TGTGCCAGCAGCCAAGATGCGAACCGGGAGCAGTACTTC
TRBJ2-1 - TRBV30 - CAWSWQHEQFF TGTGCCTGGAGCTGGCAACATGAGCAGTTCTTC
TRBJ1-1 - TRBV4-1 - CASSLGRAPEAFF TGCGCCAGCAGCCTCGGGCGGGCGCCTGAAGCTTTCTTT
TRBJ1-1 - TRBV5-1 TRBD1 CASSLGAGQGDTEAFF TGCGCCAGCAGCTTGGGCGCGGGACAGGGGGACACTGAAGCTTTCTTT
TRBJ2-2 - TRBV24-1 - CATREPNTGELFF TGTGCCACCAGAGAACCCAACACCGGGGAGCTGTTTTTT
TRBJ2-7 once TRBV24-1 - CATSDSSRGSYEQYF TGTGCCACCAGTGATTCGTCCAGGGGAAGCTACGAGCAGTACTTC
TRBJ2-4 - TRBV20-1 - CSARDHSESRNIQYF TGCAGTGCTAGAGATCACTCGGAGTCAAGGAACATTCAGTACTTC
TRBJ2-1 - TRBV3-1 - CASSQAVGEQFF TGTGCCAGCAGCCAAGCGGTCGGTGAGCAGTTCTTC
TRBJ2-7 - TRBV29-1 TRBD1 CSVRDRSPSYEQYF TGCAGCGTCCGGGACAGATCCCCCTCCTACGAGCAGTACTTC